This TCR beta chain was observed in a study of blood T cells in healthy people across ages. This CDR3 is built from 15 residues. The germline CDR1 and CDR2 sequences are SNHLY and FYNNEI. Unmatched junction bases numbered 8, after V lost 6 bases and J lost 7 bases. A second PCR of roughly 7 to 11 cycles used a sample-barcoded 5' primer and a J-beta primer mix. One entry per CDR3 protein, called by TCRdb with MiXCR from the 5' RACE reads. The sample has about 800,000 distinct CDR3 sequences; roughly 25% are singletons. The same data also went into a second study, on T cells of mothers and their children.

Sequencing was done on a sample of blood. The clonotype was recovered from a boy between 10 and 17 years old in good health. V usage is TRBV2 and J usage is TRBJ1-6; 8 bases are a match to TRBD1. The CDR3 DNA reads TGTGCCAGCAGCTCACCGGGACAGGTCAATTCACCCCTCCACTTT. The encoded protein is CASSSPGQVNSPLHF. The entire variable domain, with the rest obtained from reference TRBV2 and TRBJ1-6, is as follows: EPEVTQTPSHQVTQMGQEVILRCVPISNHLYFYWYRQILGQKVEFLVSFYNNEISEKSEIFDDQFSVERPDGSNFTLKIRSTKLEDSAMYFCASSSPGQVNSPLHFGNGTRLTVT.